The 6 T cell receptor beta chains below come from one sample, sequenced in a study of cytomegalovirus exposure and HLA in healthy donors. The study ran its PCR with 60 Vbeta and 13 Jbeta primers. Profiled with immunoSEQ multiplex PCR; TCRdb holds only in-frame clones, not every one. Among 150,000 to 200,000 clones listed, 77% were seen once. The specimen was PBMCs. These receptors were collected from a woman aged 25-40 years in good health and CMV-seronegative.

This clone was detected only a few times. This chain connects TRBV11-1 to TRBJ1-1; possibly TRBD1 for D (6 bases). Germline V gives CDR1 SGHAT, CDR2 FQDESV (reference sequence). This CDR3 has 15 residues. V lost 5 bases to trimming and J lost 4 bases, with 17 bases between them. The CDR3 reads CASSHRTGLFTEAFF. In DNA form, the CDR3 reads TGTGCCAGCAGCCATCGTACAGGGCTCTTCACTGAAGCTTTCTTT.

This clone was observed once. The chain has TRBV4-3 and TRBJ2-1, with 9 positions matching TRBD2. Germline V gene sequence: CDR1 LGHNA, CDR2 YSLEER. V was pared by 4 bases and J by 8 bases, with 6 bases of the junction left unmatched. The CDR3 is made up of 14 amino acids. CDR3 nucleotide sequence: TGCGCCAGCAGCCCGATAGCGGGAGCGCATGAGCAGTTCTTC. Amino acid sequence: CASSPIAGAHEQFF.

The chain combines TRBV6-1 with TRBJ1-1; unclear D gene. The CDR3 is 11 residues long. V was clipped by 5 bases and J by 7 bases, with 8 bases between them. Germline V gives CDR1 MNHNS, CDR2 SASEGT. The CDR3: CASSSSGEAFF. Written as DNA, the CDR3 is TGTGCCAGCAGTTCCTCGGGTGAAGCTTTCTTT.

Here the CDR3 DNA reads TGTGCCAGCAGGCTCCTAGAGGGGGCAGTGAGCAATCAGCCCCAGCATTTT. It codes for CASRLLEGAVSNQPQHF. V is TRBV28 and J is TRBJ1-5; 7 bases are shared with TRBD1. The CDR3 has 17 residues. The germline gives CDR1 MDHEN, CDR2 SYDVKM. J lost 1 base, V lost 6 bases, and 12 bases had no gene match.

V is TRBV6-6 and J is TRBJ1-3; the match to TRBD1 covers 7 bases. There are 16 residues in the CDR3. Losses at the gene ends were 2 bases for V and 0 bases for J; bases not matched to a gene: 4. The V gene's germline CDR1 is MNHNY and CDR2 SVGAGI (reference sequence). CDR3 amino acids: CASSYGGGYSGNTIYF. CDR3 bases: TGTGCCAGCAGTTACGGAGGGGGCTACTCTGGAAACACCATATATTTT.

The chain carries TRBV9 and TRBJ2-3, with a tentative D call TRBD2 (6 bases). Per germline, CDR1 SGDLS and CDR2 YYNGEE. V was shortened by 5 bases and J by 5 bases, with 18 bases between the two germline ends. CDR3 length equals 15 residues. The CDR3 sequence is CASRGGLHERDTQYF. CDR3 sequence (DNA): TGTGCCAGCAGGGGGGGACTCCACGAGAGAGATACGCAGTATTTT.